Following are 21 T cell receptor beta chains from one sample sequenced in a study of neurological immune-mediated disorders. TCRdb itself ran the 5' RACE reads through MiXCR, one entry per CDR3 protein. The table has approximately 100,000 distinct CDR3 sequences, 3% to 4% seen once; the top ten hold around 6%. Sequenced sample: PBMCs. The receptors derive from a woman younger than 30 with multiple sclerosis.

This clonotype showed up many times. The chain carries TRBV10-3 and TRBJ1-5, with unresolved D. V gave up 2 bases and J gave up 0 bases, with 11 bases separating them. This CDR3 region has 16 residues. The germline V gene encodes CDR1 ENHRY and CDR2 SYGVKD. The CDR3 region has the DNA TGTGCCATCAGTGAGATGGCAGCTTATAGCAATCAGCCCCAGCATTTT. Its protein product is CAISEMAAYSNQPQHF.

This clonotype was recorded at least ten times. V usage is TRBV27 and J usage is TRBJ2-3; D gene uncertain. Per germline, CDR1 MNHEY and CDR2 SMNVEV (reference sequence). This CDR3 spans 13 amino acids. V shed 3 bases and J shed 6 bases, with 10 bases lying between them. The CDR3 here is CASSLVDWDTQYF. The CDR3 coding sequence is TGTGCCAGCAGTTTGGTTGACTGGGATACGCAGTATTTT.

This clonotype was seen ten or more times. This chain links TRBV6-6 with TRBJ1-2; no definite D call. The CDR3 has 18 amino acids. V was pared by 0 bases and J by 1 base, with 18 bases between. Germline V gives CDR1 MNHNY, CDR2 SVGAGI (reference sequence). In DNA form, the CDR3 reads TGTGCCAGCAGTTACTCCGGCGATGGGCGACTTTTTAACTATGGCTACACCTTC. It is translated as CASSYSGDGRLFNYGYTF.

This clonotype showed up just a few times. The chain couples TRBV7-9 to TRBJ2-3, with D maybe TRBD2 (6 bases). The CDR3 spans 15 residues. V was pared by 5 bases and J by 0 bases, with 12 bases between. Germline assignment: CDR1 SEHNR and CDR2 FQNEAQ (reference sequence). The CDR3 loop reads CASSILGRSTDTQYF. In DNA, the CDR3 is TGTGCCAGCAGCATACTCGGGAGAAGCACAGATACGCAGTATTTT. Combining the CDR3 with reference TRBV7-9 and TRBJ2-3 gives the whole variable domain DTGVSQNPRHKITKRGQNVTFRCDPISEHNRLYWYRQTLGQGPEFLTYFQNEAQLEKSRLLSDRFSAERPKGSFSTLEIQRTEQGDSAMYLCASSILGRSTDTQYFGPGTRLTVL.

This clonotype has a count of ten or more. This chain uses TRBV5-1 with TRBJ2-7, with TRBD2 identical over 7 bases. The CDR3 has 15 amino acids. Trimming removed 5 bases from V and 0 bases from J; junction bases left unmatched: 8. The germline V gene encodes CDR1 SGHRS and CDR2 YFSETQ. CDR3: CASSPSGGSSYEQYF. The CDR3 DNA reads as TGCGCCAGCAGTCCATCGGGGGGAAGCTCCTACGAGCAGTACTTC.

Many counts were recorded for this clonotype. V usage is TRBV7-2 and J usage is TRBJ1-5; the D gene is possibly TRBD1 (6 bases). The CDR3 covers 15 residues. The V and J ends lost 4 bases and 7 bases respectively, with 17 bases between them. In germline, CDR1 is SGHTA, CDR2 FQGNSA. The CDR3 nucleotides are TGTGCCAGCAGCTCGGACAGTCTACCGGGGCAGCCCCAGCATTTT. It is translated as CASSSDSLPGQPQHF. The complete variable domain, with remaining parts taken from reference TRBV7-2 and TRBJ1-5, reads GAGVSQSPSNKVTEKGKDVELRCDPISGHTALYWYRQSLGQGLEFLIYFQGNSAPDKSGLPSDRFSAERTGGSVSTLTIQRTQQEDSAVYLCASSSDSLPGQPQHFGDGTRLSIL.

This clonotype was detected many times. V gene TRBV7-2 combines with J gene TRBJ1-5; tentative D call: TRBD1 (5 bases). This CDR3 comprises 15 residues. Per the germline V gene, CDR1 is SGHTA and CDR2 is FQGNSA. With 4 bases removed from V and 2 bases from J, the gap between germline ends came to 12 bases. CDR3 protein: CASSSTGVGNQPQHF. The DNA of the CDR3 is TGTGCCAGCAGCTCCACGGGGGTCGGCAATCAGCCCCAGCATTTT.

This clonotype came up many times. The V gene is TRBV10-3, the J gene TRBJ2-2, with TRBD2 matching over 8 bases. With 0 bases clipped from V and 7 bases from J, the junction kept 10 bases outside the gene matches. The CDR3 runs 17 residues. Germline CDR1 is ENHRY and CDR2 is SYGVKD. The chain's CDR3 is CAISESFGRAEVGELFF. The CDR3 DNA follows: TGTGCCATCAGTGAGTCATTCGGGAGGGCCGAGGTCGGGGAGCTGTTTTTT.

V usage is TRBV7-2 and J usage is TRBJ2-3, with 7 bases matching TRBD2. This CDR3 has 18 amino acids. CDR1 is SGHTA, CDR2 FQGNSA, per germline. Unmatched junction bases numbered 12, after V lost 3 bases and J lost 0 bases. CDR3 protein: CASSLVSSSGTSTDTQYF. CDR3 nucleotides: TGTGCCAGCAGCTTGGTTAGTTCAAGCGGGACCAGCACAGATACGCAGTATTTT.

This clonotype was detected ten times or more. The chain uses TRBV20-1 and TRBJ2-5; no definite D call. The CDR3 covers 14 residues. The germline V and J ends were trimmed by 1 base and 2 bases, with 11 bases remaining between them. Germline CDR1 reads DFQATT; CDR2 reads SNEGSKA (reference sequence). The CDR3 DNA is TGCAGTGCTAGAGGGGCCGGCGGACAAGAGACCCAGTACTTC. Residues: CSARGAGGQETQYF.

In its sample, this clonotype was seen many times. The CDR3 is CASSQDVDRDSNQPQHF. The DNA of the CDR3 is TGTGCCAGCAGCCAAGACGTGGACAGGGATAGCAATCAGCCCCAGCATTTT. The chain has TRBV4-2 and TRBJ1-5; 8 bases are shared with TRBD1. Germline values: CDR1 LGHNA, CDR2 YNFKEQ. This CDR3 is built from 17 residues. J was trimmed by 0 bases and V by 0 bases; bases with no gene match: 4.

This clonotype was counted between two and nine times. The chain links TRBV30 to TRBJ1-1, with D unclear. This CDR3 is built from 13 residues. Trimming shortened V by 4 bases and J by 0 bases, and 9 bases separated the two germline ends. Germline V lookup: CDR1 GTSNPN, CDR2 SVGIG (reference sequence). The CDR3 DNA reads TGTGCCTGGACCCCCCAGATGAACACTGAAGCTTTCTTT. Translation: CAWTPQMNTEAFF.

This clonotype was picked up many times. The chain links TRBV5-1 to TRBJ2-5; TRBD1 matches at 9 bases. V shed 4 bases, J shed 5 bases, and the junction held 9 bases outside the gene matches. Germline lookup yields CDR1 SGHRS and CDR2 YFSETQ. This CDR3 is 15 amino acids long. This CDR3 reads CASSPGDRVEETQYF. The CDR3 nucleotides read TGCGCCAGCAGCCCGGGGGACAGGGTCGAGGAGACCCAGTACTTC.

This clonotype was detected ten times or more. The CDR3 protein is CASSGQGVPNEKLFF. The CDR3 DNA reads TGTGCCAGCAGCGGCCAGGGGGTACCTAATGAAAAACTGTTTTTT. This chain uses TRBV12-3 or TRBV12-4 with TRBJ1-4; 7 bases fit TRBD1. This CDR3 is 15 amino acids long. The junction had 7 bases not matched to a gene; V was cut back by 6 bases and J by 3 bases.

The table lists this clonotype with many counts. This sequence joins TRBV3-1 and TRBJ1-1, with TRBD1 matching over 7 bases. With 4 bases clipped from V and 1 base from J, the junction kept 3 bases outside the gene matches. The CDR3 is 14 amino acids. Germline V gives CDR1 LGHDT, CDR2 YNNKEL (reference sequence). The CDR3 region has the DNA TGTGCCAGCAGCCCCCGGACAGGGAACACTGAAGCTTTCTTT. It codes for CASSPRTGNTEAFF. Filled out from reference TRBV3-1 and TRBJ1-1, the complete variable domain reads DTAVSQTPKYLVTQMGNDKSIKCEQNLGHDTMYWYKQDSKKFLKIMFSYNNKELIINETVPNRFSPKSPDKAHLNLHINSLELGDSAVYFCASSPRTGNTEAFFGQGTRLTVV.

The chain employs TRBV15 and TRBJ2-7; TRBD2 might be the D (5 bases). Germline V lookup: CDR1 LNHNV, CDR2 YYDKDF (reference sequence). Trimming removed 2 bases at V and 5 bases at J, with 16 bases between. The CDR3 is 15 amino acids. CDR3 region: CATSRSYREGDEQYF. Written as DNA, the CDR3 is TGTGCCACCAGCAGATCATACCGGGAAGGCGACGAGCAGTACTTC.

This clonotype was counted at least ten times. J is TRBJ1-5 and V is TRBV6-6; tentative D call: TRBD1 (6 bases). The length of the CDR3 is 15 residues. Germline V gene data show CDR1 as MNHNY and CDR2 as SVGAGI (reference sequence). The V and J ends lost 6 bases and 0 bases respectively, with 12 bases between them. CDR3 loop: CASRLGGYSNQPQHF. Written as DNA, the CDR3 is TGTGCCAGCAGGCTAGGGGGTTATAGCAATCAGCCCCAGCATTTT.

This clonotype showed up many times. This rearrangement joins TRBV28 to TRBJ2-3; 8 nucleotides match TRBD1. This CDR3 region has 16 residues. V lost 5 bases to trimming and J lost 4 bases; unmatched junction nucleotides: 11. Germline V CDR1 and CDR2: MDHEN, SYDVKM. CDR3 protein: CASSARGQGGPDTQYF. The CDR3 DNA follows: TGTGCCAGCAGTGCCAGAGGACAGGGCGGTCCAGATACGCAGTATTTT.

At least ten counts were recorded for this clonotype. The chain recombines TRBV5-1 with TRBJ2-6, with TRBD1 identical over 8 bases. The CDR3 runs 15 residues. Germline V CDR1 and CDR2: SGHRS, YFSETQ. The ends lost 4 bases at V and 3 bases at J; junction bases unmatched: 3. In DNA form, the CDR3 reads TGCGCCAGCAGCCCCGACAGGGGTGGGGCCAACGTCCTGACTTTC. It yields the protein CASSPDRGGANVLTF. Using reference TRBV5-1 and TRBJ2-6 for the parts outside the CDR3, the full variable domain is KAGVTQTPRYLIKTRGQQVTLSCSPISGHRSVSWYQQTPGQGLQFLFEYFSETQRNKGNFPGRFSGRQFSNSRSEMNVSTLELGDSALYLCASSPDRGGANVLTFGAGSRLTVL.

This clonotype appeared many times. The V and J genes are TRBV6-2 or TRBV6-3 and TRBJ2-7, with 14 nucleotides matching TRBD2. This CDR3 comprises 15 residues. The junction had 6 bases not matched to a gene; V was cut back by 7 bases and J by 4 bases. Germline values: CDR1 MNHEY, CDR2 SVGEGT. The CDR3 loop reads CASTHGTSGSYEQYF. The CDR3 nucleotides are TGTGCCAGCACCCATGGGACTAGCGGGAGTTACGAGCAGTACTTC.

This clonotype was counted many times. The gene calls are TRBV5-1 and TRBJ2-4, with D uncertain. Germline V gene lookup returns CDR1 SGHRS and CDR2 YFSETQ. The CDR3 extends over 14 amino acids. Deletions cut 2 bases from V and 3 bases from J, with 9 bases between. This CDR3 reads CASSLGVGKNIQYF. The CDR3 DNA reads as TGCGCCAGCAGCTTAGGAGTGGGCAAAAACATTCAGTACTTC.